This T cell receptor beta chain was sequenced for a study of blood T cell repertoires in COVID-19. CDR1 is GTSNPN, CDR2 SVGIG, per germline (reference sequence). The length of the CDR3 is 11 residues. V lost 3 bases and J lost 8, with 10 bases in between. This clone was detected only a few times. Only in-frame clones appear in the TCRdb table, and some are missing; sequencing was by immunoSEQ multiplex PCR. The sample comprises more than 85,000 clones, about 88% of which are singletons, and about 18% rests with the top ten. Material for sequencing was peripheral blood. The rearrangement uses TRBV30 and TRBJ1-2; maybe TRBD1 (6 bases). This TCR came from a woman in her sixties with acute or convalescent COVID-19. As DNA, the CDR3 is TGTGCCTGGAGCAGGGGCTCCGGCTACACCTTC. As protein: CAWSRGSGYTF.